This TCR beta chain was captured by sequencing in a study of regulatory T cells in long-lasting Graves disease (dated by TCRdb to the early 2020s). For context, the study as a whole: Persistent Graves' disease meant more than 5 years of antithyroid drug treatment with TSH receptor autoantibodies that stayed positive. In the clinical cohort, patients with persistent Graves' disease had used antithyroid drugs for an average of about 10.3 years. A total of 35 or so samples were covered by TCR sequencing, comprising approximately 13 persistent and 20 or so newly diagnosed Graves' disease patients. This study used TCR sequencing and RNA sequencing of peripheral blood to compare persistent Graves' disease patients against newly diagnosed Graves' disease patients. The study took place in China and was registered as a clinical trial. General conclusions and limits of the study: Persistent patients shared more public clonotypes among themselves (around 2,500) than newly diagnosed patients did (more than 950). Sequencing and analysis were restricted to the TCR beta chain. The small sample size was acknowledged by the authors as a limitation that may reduce accuracy. Lower TCR Shannon entropy and fewer highly expanded clones were observed in persistent Graves' disease patients than in newly diagnosed patients, which suggested clonal expansion. Because the primary lesion, thyroid tissue, could not be accessed, the study looked at peripheral blood alone. Persistent disease showed preferential use of TRBV28, TRBJ1-2 and TRBJ2-5, whereas newly diagnosed disease favored TRBV20-1 and TRBJ2-1.

The time point label on this specimen signifies: persistent/refractory GD, antithyroid drugs over 5 years with positive TRAb. RNA was extracted from PBMCs in TRIzol for both TCR sequencing and RNA sequencing. Graves' disease was diagnosed according to American Thyroid Association guidelines. Patients were recruited from an endocrinology department in Xi'an, China. Each patient gave 7 to 9.5 milliliters of peripheral blood, collected in an EDTA anticoagulant tube. PBMCs were isolated by Ficoll Paque Plus density gradient separation without further T cell sorting. An Agilent 2100 Bioanalyzer and agarose gel were used to check RNA quality, and a NanoDrop 2000 was used to measure RNA concentration. The CDR3 starts with the cysteine, ends with the phenylalanine, and has 12 residues. Kept here is only the CDR3 DNA, which spans 36 bases and is read in frame from base 1. From a lookup of the germline V gene (reference sequence), CDR1 and CDR2 are SGHNT and YYREEE.

Library construction relied on multiplex PCR. Sequencing was performed on an Illumina HiSeq 4000. iRepertoire HTBI primers and Arm-PCR amplification of CDR3 regions were used to construct TCR beta libraries. PCR products were gel purified before sequencing. From the authors' description of their analysis: Gene usage analysis of CDR3 amino acid clonotypes relied on the roughly 67 TRBV and fewer than 15 TRBJ segments identified across samples. COPE and FqMerger were used to merge filtered high-quality paired reads into contigs. BLAST was used to align contigs to IMGT TRBV, TRBD and TRBJ reference genes, and CDR3 was defined according to IMGT. Any clonotype with a frequency above 0.1% was classified as a highly expanded clone. Shannon entropy was used to measure repertoire diversity, and the Gini coefficient was used to measure V-J evenness. A clonotype was considered public if more than one individual shared it. TCRdb ran its own pipeline on the public reads, namely fastp trimming at Q25 and MiXCR clone calling, and kept in-frame beta chains. Rows merge per CDR3 protein into single entries with the most common DNA and genes. What appears here as the V and J calls and clone size reflects TCRdb's work, not the paper's. The sample includes about 430,000 distinct CDR3 sequences, with 20% to 25% observed a single time. The leading ten clones occupy 14% of the sample.

For this clonotype: Its target antigen remains unknown. A junction end diverges from the germline sequence, so it may reflect a read error.

The receptor comes from a female donor with Graves disease. This chain is built from TRBV5-4 and TRBJ2-5, with TRBD1 tentatively as D gene (5 bases match). The J call may be wrong; the DNA end is better matched by TRBJ2-1. The sample consisted of peripheral blood mononuclear cells (PBMCs), taken when the disease was refractory, from a patient treated with antithyroid drugs. The DNA reads TGTGCCAGCAGCCAGACAGAGAATGAACAGTTCTTC. It translates to CASSQTENEQFF.